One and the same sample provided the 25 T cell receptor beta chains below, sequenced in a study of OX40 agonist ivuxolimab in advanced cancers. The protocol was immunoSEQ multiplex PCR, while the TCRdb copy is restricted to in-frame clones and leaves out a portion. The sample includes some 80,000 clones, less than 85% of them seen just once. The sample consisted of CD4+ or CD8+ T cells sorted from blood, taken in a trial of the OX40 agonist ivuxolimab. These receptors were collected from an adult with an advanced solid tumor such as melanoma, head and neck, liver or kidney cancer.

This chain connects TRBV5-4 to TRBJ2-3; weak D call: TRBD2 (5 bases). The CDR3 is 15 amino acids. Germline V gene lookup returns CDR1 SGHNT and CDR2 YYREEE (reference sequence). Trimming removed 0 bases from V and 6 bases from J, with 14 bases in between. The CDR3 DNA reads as TGTGCCAGCAGCTTGGAGGGAGCCCGTCGGGATACGCAGTATTTT. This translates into CASSLEGARRDTQYF.

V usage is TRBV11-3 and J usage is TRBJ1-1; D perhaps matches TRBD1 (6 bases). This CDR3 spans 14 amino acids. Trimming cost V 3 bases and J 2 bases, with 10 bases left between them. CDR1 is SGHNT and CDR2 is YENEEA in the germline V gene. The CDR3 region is CASSFQGSNTEAFF. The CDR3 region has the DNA TGTGCCAGCAGCTTCCAGGGGTCTAACACTGAAGCTTTCTTT.

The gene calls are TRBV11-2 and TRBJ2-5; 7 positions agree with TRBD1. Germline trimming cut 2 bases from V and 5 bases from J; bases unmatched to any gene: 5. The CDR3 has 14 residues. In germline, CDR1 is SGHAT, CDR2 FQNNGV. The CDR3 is CASSLHRGWETQYF. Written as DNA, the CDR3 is TGTGCCAGCAGCTTACACAGGGGCTGGGAGACCCAGTACTTC.

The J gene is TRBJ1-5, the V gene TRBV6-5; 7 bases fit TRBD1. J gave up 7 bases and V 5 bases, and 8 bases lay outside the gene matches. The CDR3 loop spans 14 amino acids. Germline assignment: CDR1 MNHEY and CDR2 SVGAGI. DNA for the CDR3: TGTGCCAGCAGTCCCGACAGGGTAAGGCAGCCCCAGCATTTT. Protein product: CASSPDRVRQPQHF.

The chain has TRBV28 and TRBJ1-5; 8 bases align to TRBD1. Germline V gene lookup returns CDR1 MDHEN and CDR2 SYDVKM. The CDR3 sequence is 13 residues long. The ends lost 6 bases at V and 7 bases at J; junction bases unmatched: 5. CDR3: CASSNRGWQPQHF. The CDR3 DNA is TGTGCCAGCAGCAACAGGGGGTGGCAGCCCCAGCATTTT.

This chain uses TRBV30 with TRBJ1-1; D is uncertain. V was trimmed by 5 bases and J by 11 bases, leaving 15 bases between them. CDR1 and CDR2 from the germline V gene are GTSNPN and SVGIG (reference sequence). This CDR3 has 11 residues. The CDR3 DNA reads TGTGCCTGGGGACGGAGCTTGGAGGCTTTCTTT. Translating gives CAWGRSLEAFF.

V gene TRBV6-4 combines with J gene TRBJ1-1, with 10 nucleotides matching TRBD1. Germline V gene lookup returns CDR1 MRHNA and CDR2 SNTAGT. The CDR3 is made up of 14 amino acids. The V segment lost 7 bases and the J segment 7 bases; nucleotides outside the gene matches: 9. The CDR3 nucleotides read TGTGCCAGCAAAATAGGGACAGGGGTATATGAAGCTTTCTTT. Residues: CASKIGTGVYEAFF.

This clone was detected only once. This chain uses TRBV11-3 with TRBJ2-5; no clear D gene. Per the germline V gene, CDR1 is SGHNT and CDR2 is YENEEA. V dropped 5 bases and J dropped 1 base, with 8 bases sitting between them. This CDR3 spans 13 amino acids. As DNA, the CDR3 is TGTGCCAGCAGCCTCTCATTCCAAGAGACCCAGTACTTC. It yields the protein CASSLSFQETQYF.

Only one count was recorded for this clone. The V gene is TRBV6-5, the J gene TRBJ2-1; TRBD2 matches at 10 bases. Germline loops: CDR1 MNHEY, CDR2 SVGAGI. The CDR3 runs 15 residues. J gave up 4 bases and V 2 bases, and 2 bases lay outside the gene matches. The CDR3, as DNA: TGTGCCAGCAGTTACAAGGGACTAGCGTACAATGAGCAGTTCTTC. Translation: CASSYKGLAYNEQFF.

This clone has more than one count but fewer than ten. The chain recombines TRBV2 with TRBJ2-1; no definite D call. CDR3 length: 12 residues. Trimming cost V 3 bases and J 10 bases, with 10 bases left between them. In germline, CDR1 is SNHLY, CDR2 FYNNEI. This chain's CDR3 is CASSDTRWEQFF. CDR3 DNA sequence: TGTGCCAGCAGTGATACCCGGTGGGAGCAGTTCTTC.

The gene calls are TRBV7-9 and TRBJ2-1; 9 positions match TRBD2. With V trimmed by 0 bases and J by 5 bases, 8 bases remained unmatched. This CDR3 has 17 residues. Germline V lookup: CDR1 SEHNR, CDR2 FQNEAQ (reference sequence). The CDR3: CASSLAPMGLANNEQFF. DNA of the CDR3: TGTGCCAGCAGCTTAGCGCCCATGGGACTAGCCAACAATGAGCAGTTCTTC. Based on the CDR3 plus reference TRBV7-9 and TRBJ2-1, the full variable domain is DTGVSQNPRHKITKRGQNVTFRCDPISEHNRLYWYRQTLGQGPEFLTYFQNEAQLEKSRLLSDRFSAERPKGSFSTLEIQRTEQGDSAMYLCASSLAPMGLANNEQFFGPGTRLTVL.

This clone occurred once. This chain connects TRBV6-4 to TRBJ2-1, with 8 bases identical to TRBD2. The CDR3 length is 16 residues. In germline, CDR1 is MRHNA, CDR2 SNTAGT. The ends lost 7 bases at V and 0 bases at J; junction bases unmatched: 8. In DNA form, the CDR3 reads TGTGCCAGCACCGGTGGAGGGACTAGCTCCTACAATGAGCAGTTCTTC. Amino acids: CASTGGGTSSYNEQFF.

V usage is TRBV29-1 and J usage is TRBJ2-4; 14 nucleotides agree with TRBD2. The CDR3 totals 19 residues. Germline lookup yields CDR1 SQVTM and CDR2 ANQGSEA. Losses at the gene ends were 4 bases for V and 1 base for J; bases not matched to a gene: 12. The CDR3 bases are TGCAGCGTTGGGCCCCCGGGACTAGCGGGAGTTCCGGCCAAAAACATTCAGTACTTC. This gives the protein CSVGPPGLAGVPAKNIQYF.

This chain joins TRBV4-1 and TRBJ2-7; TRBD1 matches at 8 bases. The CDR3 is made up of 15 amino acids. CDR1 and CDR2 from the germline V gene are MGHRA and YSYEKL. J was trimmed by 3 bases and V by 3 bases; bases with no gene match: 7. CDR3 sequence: CASSHGTGRGYEQYV. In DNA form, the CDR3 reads TGCGCCAGCAGCCACGGGACAGGTAGGGGCTACGAGCAGTACGTC.

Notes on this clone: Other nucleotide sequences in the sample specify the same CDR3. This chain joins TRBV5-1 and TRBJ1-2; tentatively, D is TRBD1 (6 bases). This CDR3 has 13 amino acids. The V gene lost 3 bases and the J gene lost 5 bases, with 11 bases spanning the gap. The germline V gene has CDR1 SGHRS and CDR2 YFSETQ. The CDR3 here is CASSSGQPYGYTF. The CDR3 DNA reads TGCGCCAGCAGCTCTGGACAGCCGTATGGCTACACCTTC.

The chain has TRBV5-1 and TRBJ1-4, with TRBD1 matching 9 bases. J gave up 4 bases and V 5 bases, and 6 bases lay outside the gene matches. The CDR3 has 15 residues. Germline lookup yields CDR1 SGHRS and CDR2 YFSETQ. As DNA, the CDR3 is TGCGCCAGCAGAACACGGACAGGGGATAATGAAAAACTGTTTTTT. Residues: CASRTRTGDNEKLFF. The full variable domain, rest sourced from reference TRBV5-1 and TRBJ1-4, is KAGVTQTPRYLIKTRGQQVTLSCSPISGHRSVSWYQQTPGQGLQFLFEYFSETQRNKGNFPGRFSGRQFSNSRSEMNVSTLELGDSALYLCASRTRTGDNEKLFFGSGTQLSVL.

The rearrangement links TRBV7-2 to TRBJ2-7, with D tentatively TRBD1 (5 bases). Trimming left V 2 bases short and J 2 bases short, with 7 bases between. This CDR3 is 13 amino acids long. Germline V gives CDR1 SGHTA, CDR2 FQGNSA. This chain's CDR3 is CASSLTGTYEQYF. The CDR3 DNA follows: TGTGCCAGCAGCTTAACAGGCACCTACGAGCAGTACTTC.

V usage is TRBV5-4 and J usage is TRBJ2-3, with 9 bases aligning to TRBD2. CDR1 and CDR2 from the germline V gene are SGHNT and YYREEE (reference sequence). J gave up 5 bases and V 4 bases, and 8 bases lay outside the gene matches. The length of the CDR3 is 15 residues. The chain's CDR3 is CASSLSSGKEDTQYF. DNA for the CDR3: TGTGCCAGCAGCCTCTCTAGCGGGAAGGAAGATACGCAGTATTTT.

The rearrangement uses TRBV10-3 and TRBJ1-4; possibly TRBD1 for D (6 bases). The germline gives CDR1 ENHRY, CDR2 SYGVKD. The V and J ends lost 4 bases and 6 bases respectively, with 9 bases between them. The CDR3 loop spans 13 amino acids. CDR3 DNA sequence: TGTGCCATCAGTGGCAACAGGGATGAAAAACTGTTTTTT. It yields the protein CAISGNRDEKLFF.

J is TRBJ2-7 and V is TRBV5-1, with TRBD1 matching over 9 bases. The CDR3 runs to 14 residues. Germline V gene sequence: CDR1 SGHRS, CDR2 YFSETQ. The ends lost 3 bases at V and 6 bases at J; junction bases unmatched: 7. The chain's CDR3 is CASSSQGARGEQYF. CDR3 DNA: TGCGCCAGCAGCTCACAGGGGGCGCGGGGCGAGCAGTACTTC. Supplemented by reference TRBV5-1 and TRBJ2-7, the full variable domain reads KAGVTQTPRYLIKTRGQQVTLSCSPISGHRSVSWYQQTPGQGLQFLFEYFSETQRNKGNFPGRFSGRQFSNSRSEMNVSTLELGDSALYLCASSSQGARGEQYFGPGTRLTVT.

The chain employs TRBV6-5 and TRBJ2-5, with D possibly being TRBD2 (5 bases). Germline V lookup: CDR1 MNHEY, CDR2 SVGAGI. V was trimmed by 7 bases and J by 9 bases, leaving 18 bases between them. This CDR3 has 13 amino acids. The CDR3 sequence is CASTLTSSKPQYF. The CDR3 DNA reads TGTGCCAGCACCTTAACGTCTAGCAAGCCCCAGTACTTC.

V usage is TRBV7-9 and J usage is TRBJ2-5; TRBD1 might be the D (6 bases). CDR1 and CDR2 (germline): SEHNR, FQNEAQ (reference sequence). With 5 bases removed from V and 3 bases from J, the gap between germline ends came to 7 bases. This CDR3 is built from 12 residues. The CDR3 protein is CASSGDKETQYF. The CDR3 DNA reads TGTGCCAGCAGCGGGGACAAAGAGACCCAGTACTTC.

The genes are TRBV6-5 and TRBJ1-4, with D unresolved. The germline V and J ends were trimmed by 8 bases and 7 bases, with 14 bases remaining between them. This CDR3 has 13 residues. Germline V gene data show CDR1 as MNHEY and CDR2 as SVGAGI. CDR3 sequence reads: CASQKRPGEKLFF. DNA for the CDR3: TGTGCCAGCCAGAAACGACCAGGTGAAAAACTGTTTTTT.

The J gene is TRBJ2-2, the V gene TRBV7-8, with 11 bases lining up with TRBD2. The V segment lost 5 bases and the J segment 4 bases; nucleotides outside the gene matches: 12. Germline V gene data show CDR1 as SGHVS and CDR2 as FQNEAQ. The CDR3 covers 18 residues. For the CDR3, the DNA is TGTGCCAGCAGCCAGCGGCTAGCGGGGGGCCCTCGCACCGGGGAGCTGTTTTTT. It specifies CASSQRLAGGPRTGELFF.

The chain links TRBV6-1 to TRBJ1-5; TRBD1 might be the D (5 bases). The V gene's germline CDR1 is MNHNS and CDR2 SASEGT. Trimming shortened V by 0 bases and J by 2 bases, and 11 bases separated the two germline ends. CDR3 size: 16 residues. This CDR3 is CASSEAPVRGNQPQHF. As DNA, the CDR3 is TGTGCCAGCAGTGAAGCTCCGGTCAGGGGCAATCAGCCCCAGCATTTT.